There are many counts of the clone carrying this TCR beta chain. Its antigen remains unidentified. Together with thyroid ultrasound, orbital computed tomography, serum thyroxine and TRAb, clinical symptoms were used for diagnoses. Authors of the study amplified TCR beta CDR3 regions from RNA transcripts. First-round RT-PCR with HTBI primers amplified the TCR CDR3 region. A single record per CDR3 protein comes from TCRdb applying MiXCR to the multiplex PCR reads. The sample shows 130,000 to 150,000 distinct CDR3 sequences, more than 20% of them seen only once. This record comes from a study of T cells in Graves' hyperthyroidism and ophthalmopathy. The CDR3 spans 15 residues. V was clipped by 3 bases and J by 4 bases, with 15 bases between them. Germline V gene sequence: CDR1 DFQATT, CDR2 SNEGSKA (reference sequence). Findings of the study overall: Ophthalmopathy was told apart from stable hyperthyroidism by a 13 V-J model.

Sequencing input: blood. This clonotype was obtained from a woman between 50 and 59 years old with Graves' hyperthyroidism that later progressed to Graves' ophthalmopathy. The J gene is TRBJ1-4, the V gene TRBV20-1; D call uncertain. The CDR3 nucleotides read TGCAGTGCTAGTATCGTACGGCCCTTTAATGAAAAACTGTTTTTT. It is translated as CSASIVRPFNEKLFF.